The next 32 T cell receptor beta chains were all read from a single sample in a study of blood T cell repertoires in COVID-19. Sequenced by immunoSEQ multiplex PCR; TCRdb stores in-frame clones only, minus some. The sample lists just under 65,000 clones; 60% to 85% were seen once. Sequenced input: peripheral blood. Every receptor here comes from a woman aged 80 or over with acute or convalescent COVID-19.

The V call is TRBV10-2, the J call TRBJ2-1, with 7 bases fitting TRBD2. CDR3 length: 16 residues. The germline gives CDR1 WSHSY, CDR2 SAAADI. After removal of 7 bases from V and 4 bases from J, the junction contained 13 bases not matched to a gene. The CDR3 bases are TGCGCCAGCACCCCGAGCCTGCTAGCGGTATACAATGAGCAGTTCTTC. Its translation: CASTPSLLAVYNEQFF.

The chain recombines TRBV6-5 with TRBJ1-5, with a weak D call TRBD1 (5 bases). The CDR3 consists of 13 residues. V shed 5 bases and J shed 7 bases, with 12 bases lying between them. Germline V gives CDR1 MNHEY, CDR2 SVGAGI. The CDR3: CASSNLQAQPQHF. CDR3 in DNA: TGTGCCAGCAGTAACTTACAGGCGCAGCCCCAGCATTTT.

The V and J genes are TRBV5-1 and TRBJ1-1; D uncertain. The CDR3 is made up of 11 amino acids. Trimming took 2 bases from V and 6 from J, leaving 5 bases between them. In germline, CDR1 is SGHRS, CDR2 YFSETQ. CDR3 nucleotide sequence: TGCGCCAGCAGCTTTGGCCCTGAAGCTTTCTTT. This sequence encodes CASSFGPEAFF.

V and J are TRBV5-1 and TRBJ1-1; 11 nucleotides match TRBD1. The germline CDR1 and CDR2 sequences are SGHRS and YFSETQ. This CDR3 contains 13 residues. The ends lost 4 bases at V and 11 bases at J; junction bases unmatched: 7. The CDR3 spells CASSTGQGAFAFF. Written as DNA, the CDR3 is TGCGCCAGCAGCACCGGACAGGGGGCTTTTGCTTTCTTT.

This rearrangement joins TRBV19 to TRBJ2-1; TRBD2 might be the D (6 bases). CDR1 is LNHDA and CDR2 is SQIVND in the germline V gene (reference sequence). The CDR3 is made up of 15 amino acids. Trimming stripped 3 bases from V and 2 bases from J, with 11 bases between. The CDR3 coding sequence is TGTGCCAGTAGTATGGTGAGCGGGCCCTACAATGAGCAGTTCTTC. Protein sequence: CASSMVSGPYNEQFF.

The chain has TRBV10-3 and TRBJ2-4; TRBD1 matches at 8 bases. Germline CDR1 reads ENHRY; CDR2 reads SYGVKD. The V and J ends lost 10 bases and 3 bases, in that order; junction bases with no gene match: 11. This CDR3 is 15 amino acids long. The CDR3 nucleotides read TGTGCCACTAAAGAGACAGGGGATAGCAAAAACATTCAGTACTTC. It encodes CATKETGDSKNIQYF.

This clone has just a few counts. The J gene is TRBJ1-5, the V gene TRBV28; D is perhaps TRBD1 (5 bases). The CDR3 totals 15 residues. Germline V gene data show CDR1 as MDHEN and CDR2 as SYDVKM. Trimming shortened V by 2 bases and J by 0 bases, and 8 bases separated the two germline ends. The chain's CDR3 is CASSLAGHSNQPQHF. The CDR3 DNA reads TGTGCCAGCAGTTTAGCAGGGCATAGCAATCAGCCCCAGCATTTT.

V gene TRBV29-1 combines with J gene TRBJ2-7; 13 nucleotides agree with TRBD2. J lost 7 bases, V lost 7 bases, and 10 bases had no gene match. The germline V gene has CDR1 SQVTM and CDR2 ANQGSEA. This CDR3 spans 14 amino acids. The CDR3 sequence: CSGLGLAGAGEQYF. The CDR3 nucleotides read TGCAGCGGCCTAGGACTAGCGGGAGCTGGGGAGCAGTACTTC.

The chain has TRBV18 and TRBJ1-2; a possible D gene is TRBD1 (6 bases). V gave up 2 bases and J gave up 4 bases, with 14 bases separating them. The CDR3 has 15 amino acids. Germline-derived CDR1 and CDR2 are KGHSH and LQKENI. CDR3 nucleotides: TGTGCCAGCTCACCAATGGCAGGGGACCGCTATGGCTACACCTTC. It is translated as CASSPMAGDRYGYTF. The full variable domain, its missing parts supplied by reference TRBV18 and TRBJ1-2, is NAGVMQNPRHLVRRRGQEARLRCSPMKGHSHVYWYRQLPEEGLKFMVYLQKENIIDESGMPKERFSAEFPKEGPSILRIQQVVRGDSAAYFCASSPMAGDRYGYTFGSGTRLTVV.

This clone is judged medium-sized. The chain recombines TRBV29-1 with TRBJ2-7, with 7 bases aligning to TRBD1. Per the germline V gene, CDR1 is SQVTM and CDR2 is ANQGSEA. This CDR3 contains 13 residues. After removal of 1 base from V and 2 bases from J, the junction contained 2 bases not matched to a gene. For the CDR3, the DNA is TGCAGCGTTGAAGGGGGACAGACCTACGAGCAGTACTTC. This sequence encodes CSVEGGQTYEQYF.

The rearrangement links TRBV5-5 to TRBJ2-7; 9 positions match TRBD2. CDR3 size: 15 residues. Per germline, CDR1 SGHKS and CDR2 YYEKEE (reference sequence). After removal of 4 bases from V and 2 bases from J, the junction contained 7 bases not matched to a gene. For the CDR3, the DNA is TGTGCCAGCAGCCCTCTAGCGGGGTTAACCTACGAGCAGTACTTC. Translating it yields CASSPLAGLTYEQYF. Using reference TRBV5-5 and TRBJ2-7 for the parts outside the CDR3, the full variable domain is DAGVTQSPTHLIKTRGQQVTLRCSPISGHKSVSWYQQVLGQGPQFIFQYYEKEERGRGNFPDRFSARQFPNYSSELNVNALLLGDSALYLCASSPLAGLTYEQYFGPGTRLTVT.

The rearrangement uses TRBV9 and TRBJ2-3; TRBD2 aligns across 8 bases. The CDR3 consists of 15 residues. The ends lost 5 bases at V and 0 bases at J; junction bases unmatched: 5. Germline V CDR1 and CDR2: SGDLS, YYNGEE. The CDR3 reads CASRSLAGSTDTQYF. The DNA of the CDR3 is TGTGCCAGCAGGAGCTTAGCGGGGAGCACAGATACGCAGTATTTT. The full variable domain, in which reference TRBV9 and TRBJ2-3 provide the parts outside the CDR3, is DSGVTQTPKHLITATGQRVTLRCSPRSGDLSVYWYQQSLDQGLQFLIQYYNGEERAKGNILERFSAQQFPDLHSELNLSSLELGDSALYFCASRSLAGSTDTQYFGPGTRLTVL.

This clone has a count of ten or more. This chain joins TRBV28 and TRBJ2-7; TRBD1 agrees at 9 bases. V gave up 8 bases and J gave up 0 bases; unmatched junction bases: 8. Germline CDR1 MDHEN, CDR2 SYDVKM. This CDR3 has 15 residues. As DNA, the CDR3 is TGTGCCAGCCGTCACCCGACAGGGGGCTCCTACGAGCAGTACTTC. This encodes CASRHPTGGSYEQYF.

A single count supports this clone. The CDR3 sequence is CASSPDRSRYGYTF. The CDR3 DNA reads as TGTGCCAGCAGCCCTGACAGGTCCCGTTATGGCTACACCTTC. The chain couples TRBV2 to TRBJ1-2; a possible D gene is TRBD1 (6 bases). This CDR3 is built from 14 residues. Trimming cost V 6 bases and J 5 bases, with 16 bases left between them. The V gene's germline CDR1 is SNHLY and CDR2 FYNNEI. Full variable domain (missing parts from reference TRBV2 and TRBJ1-2): EPEVTQTPSHQVTQMGQEVILRCVPISNHLYFYWYRQILGQKVEFLVSFYNNEISEKSEIFDDQFSVERPDGSNFTLKIRSTKLEDSAMYFCASSPDRSRYGYTFGSGTRLTVV.

J is TRBJ1-6 and V is TRBV4-2, with 8 bases matching TRBD1. This CDR3 spans 18 amino acids. V lost 3 bases, J lost 8 bases, and 15 bases stayed unmatched. The germline CDR1 and CDR2 sequences are LGHNA and YNFKEQ. CDR3: CASSHPPRSGTGDSPLHF. The CDR3 DNA sequence: TGTGCCAGCAGCCACCCTCCCCGGTCGGGGACAGGAGATTCACCCCTCCACTTT.

The table lists this clone with a few counts. CDR3 in amino acids: CASSPQTQNTEAFF. The CDR3 DNA follows: TGTGCCAGTAGTCCCCAGACACAGAACACTGAAGCTTTCTTT. The genes are TRBV19 and TRBJ1-1; D is ambiguous. V was cut by 5 bases and J by 1 base, with 11 bases left in between. CDR1 and CDR2 (germline): LNHDA, SQIVND (reference sequence). CDR3 length equals 14 residues.

The genes are TRBV27 and TRBJ2-1; D unresolved. CDR1 and CDR2 from the germline V gene are MNHEY and SMNVEV (reference sequence). Trimming stripped 6 bases from V and 4 bases from J, with 13 bases between. The CDR3 is made up of 14 amino acids. The CDR3 sequence is CASRAGVRYNEQFF. The CDR3 DNA reads as TGTGCCAGCAGGGCTGGAGTACGGTACAATGAGCAGTTCTTC.

This chain connects TRBV5-6 to TRBJ1-1, with TRBD1 as a possible D gene (5 bases). The length of the CDR3 is 13 residues. Trimming left V 4 bases short and J 1 base short, with 8 bases between. CDR1 SGHDT and CDR2 YYEEEE come from the germline V gene. The CDR3 DNA sequence: TGTGCCAGCAGCCGGGGGGAGAACACTGAAGCTTTCTTT. Its translation is CASSRGENTEAFF.

CDR3 amino acids: CASSRGLAGVSTGELFF. The CDR3 DNA sequence: TGTGCCAGCAGTCGGGGCCTAGCGGGAGTGAGCACCGGGGAGCTGTTTTTT. The chain combines TRBV28 with TRBJ2-2, with 10 bases identical to TRBD2. CDR1 is MDHEN and CDR2 is SYDVKM in the germline V gene. The junction had 10 bases not matched to a gene; V was cut back by 5 bases and J by 4 bases. This CDR3 comprises 17 residues.

This clone was picked up a small number of times. The J gene is TRBJ2-5, the V gene TRBV25-1; 9 bases are shared with TRBD1. In germline, CDR1 is MGHDK, CDR2 SYGVNS. Unmatched junction bases numbered 2, after V lost 2 bases and J lost 1 base. This CDR3 comprises 15 residues. CDR3 loop: CASSEGTGPQETQYF. The CDR3 region has the DNA TGTGCCAGCAGTGAAGGGACAGGGCCCCAAGAGACCCAGTACTTC.

This chain uses TRBV27 with TRBJ2-7, with TRBD2 matching 8 bases. The junction had 4 bases not matched to a gene; V was cut back by 1 base and J by 2 bases. The CDR3 consists of 15 residues. CDR1 and CDR2 (germline): MNHEY, SMNVEV (reference sequence). DNA of the CDR3: TGTGCCAGCAGTTTATGGAGCGGGAGTCCCTACGAGCAGTACTTC. Translated, it gives CASSLWSGSPYEQYF.

The chain's CDR3 is CASSLGGGNGRTQYF. CDR3 nucleotides: TGTGCCAGCAGCCTAGGGGGAGGGAATGGTCGGACGCAGTATTTT. This sequence joins TRBV7-3 and TRBJ2-3; TRBD2 might be the D (7 bases). Germline-derived CDR1 and CDR2 are SGHTA and FQGTGA. V gave up 5 bases and J gave up 9 bases, with 21 bases separating them. The CDR3 consists of 15 residues.

In this sample, this clone turned up a few times. The chain recombines TRBV9 with TRBJ1-1; possible D gene TRBD1, 6 bases. The V end was cut by 7 bases, the J end by 0 bases, with 7 bases between. Germline V gene data show CDR1 as SGDLS and CDR2 as YYNGEE. The CDR3 is 12 amino acids. CDR3 in amino acids: CASGQMNTEAFF. In DNA, the CDR3 is TGTGCCAGCGGACAGATGAACACTGAAGCTTTCTTT.

The chain couples TRBV5-4 to TRBJ1-1; TRBD1 might be the D (6 bases). This CDR3 has 14 amino acids. V lost 3 bases and J 1 base, leaving 10 bases between the germline ends. Germline V CDR1 and CDR2: SGHNT, YYREEE (reference sequence). The CDR3 here is CASSSLQGNTEAFF. The CDR3, as DNA: TGTGCCAGCAGCTCATTACAGGGGAACACTGAAGCTTTCTTT.

The J gene is TRBJ2-2, the V gene TRBV11-3; 8 nucleotides agree with TRBD2. J lost 6 bases, V lost 5 bases, and 8 bases had no gene match. In germline, CDR1 is SGHNT, CDR2 YENEEA. This CDR3 has 15 amino acids. As DNA, the CDR3 is TGTGCCAGCAGCCCGATGACGGGAGGGGCCGGGGAGCTGTTTTTT. Its translation: CASSPMTGGAGELFF.

The chain uses TRBV2 and TRBJ2-7, with 8 bases identical to TRBD1. The length of the CDR3 is 14 residues. V lost 3 bases, J lost 6 bases, and 7 bases stayed unmatched. CDR1 is SNHLY, CDR2 FYNNEI, per germline. The CDR3, as DNA: TGTGCCAGCAGTGATGGGGACAGGTACGGCGAGCAGTACTTC. This codes for CASSDGDRYGEQYF.

The J gene is TRBJ2-5, the V gene TRBV7-9; possible D gene TRBD1, 5 bases. The CDR3 spans 15 residues. V was clipped by 5 bases and J by 5 bases, with 18 bases between them. Germline V gene lookup returns CDR1 SEHNR and CDR2 FQNEAQ (reference sequence). CDR3 sequence: CASSIPGASWETQYF. The CDR3 bases are TGTGCCAGCAGCATACCTGGGGCTTCGTGGGAGACCCAGTACTTC.

V is TRBV7-9 and J is TRBJ2-5; 11 bases match TRBD2. The CDR3 sequence is 17 residues long. J was trimmed by 2 bases and V by 3 bases; bases with no gene match: 8. Germline-derived CDR1 and CDR2 are SEHNR and FQNEAQ (reference sequence). The CDR3 protein is CASSFELAGVGQETQYF. The CDR3 DNA reads TGTGCCAGCAGCTTTGAACTAGCGGGAGTCGGGCAAGAGACCCAGTACTTC. The whole variable domain, remainder taken from reference TRBV7-9 and TRBJ2-5, is DTGVSQNPRHKITKRGQNVTFRCDPISEHNRLYWYRQTLGQGPEFLTYFQNEAQLEKSRLLSDRFSAERPKGSFSTLEIQRTEQGDSAMYLCASSFELAGVGQETQYFGPGTRLLVL.

V gene TRBV11-2 combines with J gene TRBJ1-3; no clear D. Germline CDR1 and CDR2: SGHAT and FQNNGV. CDR3 size: 11 residues. V shed 5 bases and J shed 3 bases, with 2 bases lying between them. CDR3 nucleotides: TGTGCCAGCAGCCTTGGAAACACCATATATTTT. This sequence encodes CASSLGNTIYF.

The chain uses TRBV9 and TRBJ2-1; a weak D match, TRBD2 (5 bases). Germline V lookup: CDR1 SGDLS, CDR2 YYNGEE. Between the trimmed V and J ends, which lost 0 bases and 9 bases, there was a span of 16 bases. This CDR3 is built from 15 residues. The DNA for the CDR3 is TGTGCCAGCAGCGTAGCCCCAACCCGGGATCTTGAGCAGTTCTTC. Translating gives CASSVAPTRDLEQFF.

The chain employs TRBV24-1 and TRBJ1-1; 10 bases fit TRBD1. Germline V gene sequence: CDR1 KGHDR, CDR2 SFDVKD. The CDR3 is 15 amino acids. The trim removed 4 bases at V and 5 bases at J, leaving 6 bases unmatched. CDR3: CATSDSGQGDTEAFF. CDR3 coding DNA: TGTGCCACCAGTGACAGTGGACAGGGGGATACTGAAGCTTTCTTT.

V and J are TRBV7-2 and TRBJ2-1; TRBD2 matches 7 bases. The CDR3 spans 15 residues. The junction had 6 bases not matched to a gene; V was cut back by 5 bases and J by 2 bases. CDR1 SGHTA and CDR2 FQGNSA come from the germline V gene. CDR3 sequence: CASSQAGNPYNEQFF. CDR3 nucleotide sequence: TGTGCCAGCAGCCAAGCGGGAAACCCCTACAATGAGCAGTTCTTC.